A selection of T cell receptor beta chains follows, all from one sample in a study of STAT5B mutations in CD4+ large granular lymphocyte leukemia. Libraries were prepared by immunoSEQ multiplex PCR; TCRdb keeps only in-frame clonotypes and omits some of them. The sample has 20,000 or so clones, about 80% seen once; the top ten hold 8.6%. Sequenced material: CD4+ T cells from blood buffy coats. The receptors originated from a human donor in good health. Both conserved end residues are part of each CDR3. Each record gives: V gene, J gene, D gene, clone size, CDR3 DNA, CDR3 protein. The D gene is left open where the match is weak. Expanded clones get a size class; other rows say once, few or many, or leave the size out.

TRBV5-4	TRBJ2-7	TRBD1	-	TGTGCCAGCAGCCTAGCAGGGACAGGGAAAATCGACGAGCAGTACTTC	CASSLAGTGKIDEQYF
TRBV28	TRBJ2-7	TRBD2	-	TGTGCCAGCAAGCTAGCGGGAGCCCACGAGCAGTACTTC	CASKLAGAHEQYF
TRBV4-1	TRBJ1-2	TRBD1	-	TGCGCCAGCAGCGGGACAGATCGTCTTGCTAACTATGGCTACACCTTC	CASSGTDRLANYGYTF
TRBV19	TRBJ1-1	-	-	TGTGCCAGTAGTCCCCAACCGAACACTGAAGCTTTCTTT	CASSPQPNTEAFF
TRBV11-2	TRBJ2-1	-	-	TGTGCCAGCAGCTGGGGGAATGAGCAGTTCTTC	CASSWGNEQFF
TRBV14	TRBJ2-7	-	once	TGTGCCAGCAGCCCGGGGTACGAGCAGTACTTC	CASSPGYEQYF
TRBV30	TRBJ1-2	-	-	TGTGCCTGGAGTGGCACCGACTATGGCTACACCTTC	CAWSGTDYGYTF
TRBV7-6	TRBJ2-5	TRBD1	-	TGTGCCAGCAGCTTACGGGGACAGGTCCAAGAGACCCAGTACTTC	CASSLRGQVQETQYF
TRBV4-3	TRBJ2-2	TRBD1	-	TGCGCCAGCAGCCAAGCCGGACAGGGGACCGGGGAGCTGTTTTTT	CASSQAGQGTGELFF
TRBV6-9	TRBJ2-7	-	-	TGTGCCTGGAGGGGCCGCTCCTACGAGCAGTACTTC	CAWRGRSYEQYF
TRBV7-2	TRBJ2-4	TRBD2	once	TGTGCCAGCAGCTTATCGGCTAGCGGGGGCCAGCTAGCCAAAAACATTCAGTACTTC	CASSLSASGGQLAKNIQYF